Listed below are T cell receptor beta chains from one sample, sequenced in a study of T-cell memory formation after mild COVID-19. TCRdb processed the 5' RACE reads anew with MiXCR; each CDR3 protein has one entry. In the table there are about 610,000 distinct CDR3 sequences, roughly 17% of which are singletons. Sequencing input: PBMCs or a T cell subset sorted from them (not recorded which). The receptors stem from an adult woman who had mild COVID-19 (a few samples of this study predate the infection). Cell type and time point are not known. Each CDR3 is given with its conserved first and last residue. The D gene is left open where the match is weak. Rows may omit the clone size; those that give it use once, few, many or a size class.

>TRBJ1-6|few|TRBV30|.
CAWSASGRGNNSPLHF
TGTGCCTGGAGTGCTTCGGGGCGCGGTAATAATTCACCCCTCCACTTT
>TRBJ2-5|few|TRBV11-2|TRBD2
CASNPGTSGGKETQYF
TGTGCCAGCAACCCCGGGACTAGCGGGGGGAAAGAGACCCAGTACTTC
>TRBJ2-7|.|TRBV7-2|.
CASSSAKEQYF
TGTGCCAGCAGCTCGGCCAAGGAGCAGTACTTC
>TRBJ2-6|.|TRBV7-3|TRBD1
CASSSPGQGVGGANVLTF
TGTGCCAGCAGTTCACCGGGACAGGGAGTCGGTGGGGCCAACGTCCTGACTTTC
>TRBJ1-5|.|TRBV4-2|TRBD1
CASSHPDREPQHF
TGTGCCAGCAGCCACCCAGACAGGGAGCCCCAGCATTTT
>TRBJ1-2|few|TRBV5-1|.
CASSLEGLSGYGYTF
TGCGCCAGCAGCTTGGAGGGGCTCAGCGGGTATGGCTACACCTTC
>TRBJ1-1|.|TRBV18|.
CASSPPQTVNTEAFF
TGTGCCAGCTCACCCCCCCAGACTGTGAACACTGAAGCTTTCTTT
>TRBJ2-3|few|TRBV11-2|TRBD2
CASSLRLAGGLTDTQYF
TGTGCCAGCAGTCTTCGTCTAGCGGGAGGCCTCACAGATACGCAGTATTTT
>TRBJ1-5|.|TRBV12-3/TRBV12-4|.
CASSFGSSGLNQPQHF
TGTGCCAGCAGTTTTGGGAGCTCAGGACTCAATCAGCCCCAGCATTTT
>TRBJ2-7|few|TRBV12-3/TRBV12-4|TRBD1
CAIPTGGDSRSYEQYF
TGTGCCATCCCGACAGGGGGGGACAGCCGATCCTACGAGCAGTACTTC
>TRBJ2-6|few|TRBV5-1|.
CASSLMAETSGANVLTF
TGCGCCAGCAGCTTGATGGCGGAAACCTCTGGGGCCAACGTCCTGACTTTC
>TRBJ2-1|few|TRBV7-2|TRBD1
CASRRQGAILNEQFF
TGTGCCAGCAGAAGACAGGGCGCCATCCTGAATGAGCAGTTCTTC
>TRBJ1-3|.|TRBV7-9|.
CASSLYNSGNTIYF
TGTGCCAGCAGCTTATACAACTCTGGAAACACCATATATTTT
>TRBJ2-5|.|TRBV18|.
CASSQLGVVETQYF
TGTGCCAGCTCACAATTGGGTGTGGTGGAGACCCAGTACTTC
>TRBJ1-2|.|TRBV29-1|.
CSVEDGYTF
TGCAGCGTTGAGGATGGCTACACCTTC
>TRBJ1-5|.|TRBV6-2/TRBV6-3|.
CASSYGIQGQPQHF
TGTGCCAGCAGTTACGGGATTCAGGGTCAGCCCCAGCATTTT
>TRBJ2-3|many|TRBV2|.
CASSDTYTDTQYF
TGTGCCAGCAGTGATACCTACACAGATACGCAGTATTTT
>TRBJ2-5|.|TRBV6-5|.
CASVSWTGGQETQYF
TGTGCCAGCGTTTCATGGACCGGAGGCCAAGAGACCCAGTACTTC
>TRBJ1-1|few|TRBV19|.
CASKGRENTEAFF
TGTGCCAGTAAGGGCAGGGAAAACACTGAAGCTTTCTTT
>TRBJ1-2|.|TRBV10-3|.
CAIAAGPNYGYTF
TGTGCCATCGCTGCGGGACCGAACTATGGCTACACCTTC
>TRBJ2-3|.|TRBV7-2|TRBD2
CASSLGVRGGTDTQYF
TGTGCCAGCAGCTTAGGCGTTCGGGGGGGCACAGATACGCAGTATTTT
>TRBJ1-5|.|TRBV24-1|.
CATSDLESGEGNQPQHF
TGTGCCACCAGTGACCTTGAATCAGGGGAGGGCAATCAGCCCCAGCATTTT
>TRBJ2-7|.|TRBV20-1|TRBD2
CSARDRLAGAYEQYF
TGCAGTGCTAGAGATCGACTAGCGGGGGCCTACGAGCAGTACTTC
>TRBJ1-5|few|TRBV19|.
CASSMTPPGYQPQHF
TGTGCCAGTAGTATGACCCCCCCAGGCTATCAGCCCCAGCATTTT
>TRBJ1-5|.|TRBV12-3/TRBV12-4|.
CASSLDRILGPQHF
TGTGCCAGCAGTTTAGATCGCATACTGGGGCCCCAGCATTTT
>TRBJ2-7|.|TRBV7-9|TRBD1
CASSFGTGQDEQYF
TGTGCCAGCAGCTTTGGGACAGGGCAGGACGAGCAGTACTTC
>TRBJ2-3|few|TRBV5-1|TRBD2
CASSSGLAGSLSTDTQYF
TGCGCCAGCAGCTCAGGACTAGCGGGGAGCTTGAGCACAGATACGCAGTATTTT
>TRBJ2-1|.|TRBV19|.
CASSRRERHNEQFF
TGTGCCAGTAGTAGGAGGGAGCGCCACAATGAGCAGTTCTTC
>TRBJ2-7|.|TRBV12-3/TRBV12-4|TRBD2
CASSRWTSGSYEQYF
TGTGCCAGCAGCCGATGGACTAGCGGGAGCTACGAGCAGTACTTC
>TRBJ1-4|.|TRBV5-6|.
CASSFSNGNEKLFF
TGTGCCAGCAGCTTCTCGAATGGTAATGAAAAACTGTTTTTT